This T cell receptor (beta chain) was documented in a study of blood T cell repertoires in COVID-19. V lost 4 bases and J lost 5; bases outside the gene matches: 5. Per germline, CDR1 SNHLY and CDR2 FYNNEI. This CDR3 comprises 14 residues. Under the authors' procedure: It was from reference gene primer amplification that nucleated cell counts were estimated. The assay was immunoSEQ multiplex PCR, and TCRdb's table has in-frame clones only and misses some. That table furnishes V, J and clone size, whereas the DNA furnished D and trimming. Counted here are 250,000 to 350,000 clones, 85% to 90% occurring once; the ten biggest clones make up around 10%. Patients of the Seattle cohort, enrolled during active infection, were followed longitudinally.

Sequencing used peripheral blood. The receptor was isolated from a woman aged 25 to 39 with COVID-19, enrolled during active disease. This rearrangement joins TRBV2 to TRBJ2-5; 9 bases are a match to TRBD2. CDR3 amino acids: CASSASSGRETQYF. The DNA of the CDR3 is TGTGCCAGCAGTGCGTCAAGCGGGAGGGAGACCCAGTACTTC. The complete variable domain, with remaining parts taken from reference TRBV2 and TRBJ2-5, reads EPEVTQTPSHQVTQMGQEVILRCVPISNHLYFYWYRQILGQKVEFLVSFYNNEISEKSEIFDDQFSVERPDGSNFTLKIRSTKLEDSAMYFCASSASSGRETQYFGPGTRLLVL.